The 29 T cell receptor beta chains presented below share a single source sample, sequenced in a study of CD8+ T cells in alopecia areata. cDNA serving as the sequencing template came from extracted, reverse transcribed RNA. The assay was immunoSEQ multiplex PCR, and TCRdb's table has in-frame clones only and misses some. The profile shows around 190,000 clones, around three fifths of them singletons. The sample comprised CD8+ T cells sorted from blood. The receptors were sampled from a human donor in good health.

This clone has more than one count but fewer than ten. The chain uses TRBV18 and TRBJ2-1, with TRBD2 matching 7 bases. Germline V gene data show CDR1 as KGHSH and CDR2 as LQKENI. Germline trimming cut 3 bases from V and 5 bases from J; bases unmatched to any gene: 7. The CDR3 length is 15 residues. In DNA, the CDR3 is TGTGCCAGCTCACCTTTAGCGGGCCCGGACAATGAGCAGTTCTTC. It is translated as CASSPLAGPDNEQFF.

This clone was counted a few times. V is TRBV29-1 and J is TRBJ2-1; D tentatively fits TRBD1 or TRBD2 (6 bases each). This CDR3 has 15 amino acids. Germline lookup yields CDR1 SQVTM and CDR2 ANQGSEA. V gave up 0 bases and J gave up 7 bases, with 16 bases separating them. The CDR3 sequence: CSVEEQGGTLNEQFF. The CDR3 nucleotides read TGCAGCGTTGAAGAACAAGGGGGGACTTTAAATGAGCAGTTCTTC.

J is TRBJ2-1 and V is TRBV6-5; D remains unclear. The CDR3 sequence is 13 residues long. Trimming cost V 5 bases and J 4 bases, with 9 bases left between them. Germline lookup yields CDR1 MNHEY and CDR2 SVGAGI. CDR3: CASSPDLYNEQFF. In DNA form, the CDR3 reads TGTGCCAGCAGTCCGGACCTATACAATGAGCAGTTCTTC.

The rearrangement joins TRBV29-1 to TRBJ2-3; D might be TRBD1 or TRBD2, each matching 5 bases. Per germline, CDR1 SQVTM and CDR2 ANQGSEA. Trimming pared 1 base from V and 6 bases from J, leaving 17 bases between. The CDR3 is made up of 15 amino acids. CDR3 sequence reads: CSVEARGRQPDTQYF. The DNA of the CDR3 is TGCAGCGTTGAAGCCCGGGGACGGCAGCCCGATACGCAGTATTTT.

This clone appeared a few times. The genes are TRBV5-8 and TRBJ2-7; D gene unclear. The CDR3 runs to 13 residues. V gave up 8 bases and J gave up 3 bases, with 15 bases separating them. Germline CDR1 reads SGHTS; CDR2 reads YDEGEE. CDR3 sequence: CASRGVSYYEQYF. The CDR3 nucleotides read TGTGCCAGTCGTGGGGTGTCTTACTACGAGCAGTACTTC.

This sequence joins TRBV13 and TRBJ1-2, with a possible D match to TRBD1 (5 bases). CDR1 and CDR2 from the germline V gene are PRHDT and FYEKMQ (reference sequence). The CDR3 loop spans 14 amino acids. V shed 4 bases and J shed 12 bases, with 21 bases lying between them. The CDR3 DNA reads TGTGCCAGCAGCTCCCAACCGGCCTCCCGGGGGGACACCTTC. Amino acids: CASSSQPASRGDTF.

The chain uses TRBV30 and TRBJ1-6; D is perhaps TRBD1 (6 bases). CDR3 length: 13 amino acids. The germline V gene has CDR1 GTSNPN and CDR2 SVGIG (reference sequence). V was clipped by 1 base and J by 7 bases, with 8 bases between them. The DNA for the CDR3 is TGTGCCTGGAGTGGGCAGGGGAATTCACCCCTCCACTTT. Its protein product is CAWSGQGNSPLHF.

The chain has TRBV4-2 and TRBJ1-3; D is perhaps TRBD1 (5 bases). The CDR3 covers 15 residues. CDR1 is LGHNA and CDR2 is YNFKEQ in the germline V gene. V was pared by 7 bases and J by 0 bases, with 13 bases between. The CDR3 sequence: CASTTQVSSGNTIYF. The CDR3 bases are TGTGCCAGCACCACACAGGTTTCCTCTGGAAACACCATATATTTT.

V usage is TRBV30 and J usage is TRBJ2-5; D remains unclear. CDR3 size: 11 residues. Germline values: CDR1 GTSNPN, CDR2 SVGIG (reference sequence). V was cut by 5 bases and J by 7 bases, with 11 bases left in between. CDR3 coding DNA: TGTGCCTGGGGTGGGGATATGACCCAGTACTTC. This sequence encodes CAWGGDMTQYF. The variable domain in full, completed from reference TRBV30 and TRBJ2-5, reads SQTIHQWPATLVQPVGSPLSLECTVEGTSNPNLYWYRQAAGRGLQLLFYSVGIGQISSEVPQNLSASRPQDRQFILSSKKLLLSDSGFYLCAWGGDMTQYFGPGTRLLVL.

J is TRBJ2-5 and V is TRBV2, with D perhaps matching TRBD2 (5 bases). CDR3 length: 12 residues. Trimming left V 8 bases short and J 3 bases short, with 10 bases between. CDR1 is SNHLY and CDR2 is FYNNEI in the germline V gene. In DNA form, the CDR3 reads TGTGCCAGCCGAGGGCTTGAAGAGACCCAGTACTTC. Amino acids: CASRGLEETQYF. The full variable domain, with the rest looked up from reference TRBV2 and TRBJ2-5, is EPEVTQTPSHQVTQMGQEVILRCVPISNHLYFYWYRQILGQKVEFLVSFYNNEISEKSEIFDDQFSVERPDGSNFTLKIRSTKLEDSAMYFCASRGLEETQYFGPGTRLLVL.

This clone was seen a few times. The chain joins TRBV5-6 to TRBJ2-1; D is undetermined. Germline V lookup: CDR1 SGHDT, CDR2 YYEEEE. There are 15 residues in the CDR3. Trimming took 1 base from V and 2 from J, leaving 10 bases between them. CDR3 DNA sequence: TGTGCCAGCAGCTTGAAGCTTGTGCCCTACAATGAGCAGTTCTTC. It codes for CASSLKLVPYNEQFF.

V and J are TRBV7-9 and TRBJ2-5, with no clear D. The CDR3 extends over 13 amino acids. V lost 6 bases to trimming and J lost 3 bases, with 11 bases between them. From germline, CDR1 is SEHNR and CDR2 FQNEAQ (reference sequence). CDR3 sequence reads: CASSHRAEETQYF. The CDR3 DNA follows: TGTGCCAGCAGTCATAGGGCTGAAGAGACCCAGTACTTC.

V gene TRBV9 combines with J gene TRBJ1-1, with D tentatively TRBD1 (5 bases). The CDR3 contains 14 residues. Germline V gives CDR1 SGDLS, CDR2 YYNGEE. The ends were cut back, 0 bases at V and 1 base at J, with 7 bases in the middle. CDR3 in amino acids: CASSVGQQNTEAFF. The CDR3 region has the DNA TGTGCCAGCAGCGTAGGACAGCAGAACACTGAAGCTTTCTTT.

This clone showed up just a few times. The V and J genes are TRBV7-9 and TRBJ1-1, with 7 bases lining up with TRBD1. V shed 3 bases, J shed 0 bases, and the junction held 10 bases outside the gene matches. Germline CDR1 SEHNR, CDR2 FQNEAQ (reference sequence). The length of the CDR3 is 17 residues. The CDR3 here is CASSLTGSTYVNTEAFF. CDR3 DNA: TGTGCCAGCAGCTTGACAGGGTCGACTTACGTGAACACTGAAGCTTTCTTT. Together with reference TRBV7-9 and TRBJ1-1, the CDR3 gives the full variable domain: DTGVSQNPRHKITKRGQNVTFRCDPISEHNRLYWYRQTLGQGPEFLTYFQNEAQLEKSRLLSDRFSAERPKGSFSTLEIQRTEQGDSAMYLCASSLTGSTYVNTEAFFGQGTRLTVV.

The V gene is TRBV7-9, the J gene TRBJ1-5, with 8 bases identical to TRBD1. This CDR3 is 14 amino acids long. Losses at the gene ends were 5 bases for V and 5 bases for J; bases not matched to a gene: 5. Germline-derived CDR1 and CDR2 are SEHNR and FQNEAQ (reference sequence). CDR3 amino acids: CASSADRVDQPQHF. The CDR3 DNA reads TGTGCCAGCAGCGCGGACAGGGTGGATCAGCCCCAGCATTTT.

This chain links TRBV5-6 with TRBJ1-1; TRBD1 is a possible D gene (5 bases). The CDR3 consists of 13 residues. The germline V gene has CDR1 SGHDT and CDR2 YYEEEE. Between the trimmed V and J ends, which lost 0 bases and 5 bases, there was a span of 8 bases. In DNA form, the CDR3 reads TGTGCCAGCAGCTTGGCTCAGGGTACTGAAGCTTTCTTT. This encodes CASSLAQGTEAFF.

This chain joins TRBV9 and TRBJ2-2; 8 positions agree with TRBD1. Germline V gene data show CDR1 as SGDLS and CDR2 as YYNGEE. The CDR3 contains 15 residues. J gave up 4 bases and V 1 base, and 3 bases lay outside the gene matches. CDR3 loop: CASSVQDRATGELFF. Written as DNA, the CDR3 is TGTGCCAGCAGCGTACAGGACAGGGCCACCGGGGAGCTGTTTTTT.

The rearrangement links TRBV27 to TRBJ1-1; the D gene is possibly TRBD1 (5 bases). Trimming took 5 bases from V and 0 from J, leaving 10 bases between them. Germline CDR1 is MNHEY and CDR2 is SMNVEV (reference sequence). The CDR3 consists of 14 residues. The CDR3 sequence is CASSITGVNTEAFF. CDR3 DNA sequence: TGTGCCAGCAGTATAACAGGCGTGAACACTGAAGCTTTCTTT.

This clone was counted a few times. The V gene is TRBV6-4, the J gene TRBJ2-1, with 7 bases identical to TRBD1. The CDR3 has 15 residues. Germline trimming cut 0 bases from V and 4 bases from J; bases unmatched to any gene: 3. The germline V gene encodes CDR1 MRHNA and CDR2 SNTAGT. In DNA, the CDR3 is TGTGCCAGCAGTGACTCGCAGGGGGAGTACAATGAGCAGTTCTTC. Translating it yields CASSDSQGEYNEQFF.

The V and J genes are TRBV29-1 and TRBJ2-7, with D possibly being TRBD1 (5 bases). In germline, CDR1 is SQVTM, CDR2 ANQGSEA. V was shortened by 6 bases and J by 5 bases, with 11 bases between the two germline ends. There are 11 residues in the CDR3. CDR3 amino acids: CSVRSGHEQYF. The DNA of the CDR3 is TGCAGCGTGAGGTCAGGGCACGAGCAGTACTTC.

This clone was picked up a small number of times. The gene calls are TRBV29-1 and TRBJ2-7; 8 bases are shared with TRBD2. The CDR3 covers 13 residues. With 6 bases clipped from V and 5 bases from J, the junction kept 9 bases outside the gene matches. Germline V lookup: CDR1 SQVTM, CDR2 ANQGSEA. The CDR3 region has the DNA TGCAGCGTGGGGGGACTAGTGGGAGACGAGCAGTACTTC. It is translated as CSVGGLVGDEQYF.

This clone was found a few times. The V gene is TRBV29-1, the J gene TRBJ1-2; the D gene is possibly TRBD1 (6 bases). The CDR3 is made up of 13 amino acids. CDR1 and CDR2 from the germline V gene are SQVTM and ANQGSEA. Deletions cut 3 bases from V and 6 bases from J, with 14 bases between. CDR3 loop: CSVDFGDKDGYTF. As DNA, the CDR3 is TGCAGCGTTGACTTCGGGGACAAGGATGGCTACACCTTC. Variable domain in full (rest from reference TRBV29-1 and TRBJ1-2): SAVISQKPSRDICQRGTSLTIQCQVDSQVTMMFWYRQQPGQSLTLIATANQGSEATYESGFVIDKFPISRPNLTFSTLTVSNMSPEDSSIYLCSVDFGDKDGYTFGSGTRLTVV.

This clone was detected once. This chain joins TRBV27 and TRBJ2-7, with 7 nucleotides matching TRBD1. Per germline, CDR1 MNHEY and CDR2 SMNVEV (reference sequence). The CDR3 spans 14 residues. V gave up 3 bases and J gave up 2 bases; unmatched junction bases: 4. The CDR3 sequence: CASSLGGTAYEQYF. The CDR3 DNA follows: TGTGCCAGCAGTTTGGGTGGGACAGCCTACGAGCAGTACTTC.

The chain is built from TRBV11-2 and TRBJ2-7; no clear D. The V and J ends lost 8 bases and 4 bases respectively, with 15 bases between them. This CDR3 is built from 13 residues. In germline, CDR1 is SGHAT, CDR2 FQNNGV. CDR3 DNA sequence: TGTGCCAGCTCGAGGCATACCCTTTACGAGCAGTACTTC. Translation gives CASSRHTLYEQYF. Drawing the rest from reference TRBV11-2 and TRBJ2-7, the complete variable domain is EAGVAQSPRYKIIEKRQSVAFWCNPISGHATLYWYQQILGQGPKLLIQFQNNGVVDDSQLPKDRFSAERLKGVDSTLKIQPAKLEDSAVYLCASSRHTLYEQYFGPGTRLTVT.

The chain uses TRBV13 and TRBJ1-1; tentative D call: TRBD1 (5 bases). V lost 4 bases and J 10 bases, leaving 13 bases between the germline ends. Germline CDR1 reads PRHDT; CDR2 reads FYEKMQ (reference sequence). The CDR3 covers 12 residues. The CDR3 DNA sequence: TGTGCCAGCAGCTCCGGGACCGAGGGAGCTTTCTTT. As protein: CASSSGTEGAFF. Supplemented by reference TRBV13 and TRBJ1-1, the full variable domain reads AAGVIQSPRHLIKEKRETATLKCYPIPRHDTVYWYQQGPGQDPQFLISFYEKMQSDKGSIPDRFSAQQFSDYHSELNMSSLELGDSALYFCASSSGTEGAFFGQGTRLTVV.

This rearrangement joins TRBV13 to TRBJ1-5; D remains ambiguous. CDR1 and CDR2 (germline): PRHDT, FYEKMQ (reference sequence). V dropped 5 bases and J dropped 7 bases, with 18 bases sitting between them. The CDR3 sequence is 15 residues long. CDR3 DNA: TGTGCCAGCAGCACCCGGACGGTACAAGGGCAGCCCCAGCATTTT. Protein: CASSTRTVQGQPQHF.

The rearrangement uses TRBV4-1 and TRBJ2-5; TRBD2 agrees at 10 bases. V was clipped by 3 bases and J by 1 base; unmatched bases: 2. The CDR3 consists of 15 residues. Germline lookup yields CDR1 MGHRA and CDR2 YSYEKL. DNA of the CDR3: TGCGCCAGCAGCCACAGCGGGGGGGCCCAAGAGACCCAGTACTTC. The encoded protein is CASSHSGGAQETQYF.

The table lists this clone with a few counts. V usage is TRBV4-1 and J usage is TRBJ2-7; D is undetermined. Trimming left V 4 bases short and J 3 bases short, with 10 bases between. Germline CDR1 MGHRA, CDR2 YSYEKL. The CDR3 spans 13 residues. CDR3 nucleotides: TGCGCCAGCAGCCTTCCAGGTGGCTACGAGCAGTACTTC. It codes for CASSLPGGYEQYF.

This chain joins TRBV13 and TRBJ2-5, with D maybe TRBD1 (6 bases). Deletions cut 1 base from V and 6 bases from J, with 15 bases between. Germline assignment: CDR1 PRHDT and CDR2 FYEKMQ (reference sequence). The CDR3 extends over 15 amino acids. The CDR3 loop is CASSLAGVTMQTQYF. The CDR3 DNA reads TGTGCCAGCAGCTTAGCAGGGGTGACAATGCAGACCCAGTACTTC.